The rows below give T cell receptor beta chains drawn from one sample of a study of T cell changes during pregnancy in multiple sclerosis. Generated by immunoSEQ multiplex PCR, the TCRdb table keeps only in-frame clones and is missing some. The sample gives approximately 61,000 clones, about 91% of which show up once; approximately 3.8% is in the top ten. The input for sequencing was peripheral blood, taken after pregnancy. The receptor set was obtained from a female donor in good health, enrolled as a control in a pregnancy study. Each CDR3 is given with its conserved first and last residue. The order of the fields is clone size, J gene, V gene, D gene, CDR3 protein, CDR3 DNA. The D gene is left open where the match is weak. Some rows mark clone size as missing; the rest say once, few, many or name a class of expanded clone.

abundance: -; j_gene: TRBJ2-1; v_gene: TRBV30; d_gene: TRBD2; CDR3aa: CAWSGLAGVYNEQFF; CDR3nt: TGTGCCTGGAGTGGTCTAGCGGGGGTTTACAATGAGCAGTTCTTC
abundance: -; j_gene: TRBJ2-7; v_gene: TRBV28; d_gene: TRBD1; CDR3aa: CASSPGTGAYEQYF; CDR3nt: TGTGCCAGCAGTCCTGGGACAGGGGCCTACGAGCAGTACTTC
abundance: -; j_gene: TRBJ2-7; v_gene: TRBV7-8; d_gene: -; CDR3aa: CASSLALFERYEQYF; CDR3nt: TGTGCCAGCAGCTTAGCCCTCTTCGAGCGCTACGAGCAGTACTTC
abundance: -; j_gene: TRBJ1-6; v_gene: TRBV7-9; d_gene: -; CDR3aa: CASSLGREPGSPLHF; CDR3nt: TGTGCCAGCAGCTTAGGGAGGGAACCAGGCTCACCCCTCCACTTT
abundance: -; j_gene: TRBJ1-3; v_gene: TRBV7-2; d_gene: -; CDR3aa: CASSLGGSGNTIYF; CDR3nt: TGTGCCAGCAGCTTAGGGGGCAGCGGAAACACCATATATTTT
abundance: -; j_gene: TRBJ2-2; v_gene: TRBV6-5; d_gene: TRBD2; CDR3aa: CASWKRGSAGELFF; CDR3nt: TGTGCCAGTTGGAAGCGGGGGTCAGCCGGGGAGCTGTTTTTT
abundance: -; j_gene: TRBJ1-1; v_gene: TRBV5-1; d_gene: TRBD1; CDR3aa: CASSSGQGAPWTEAFF; CDR3nt: TGCGCCAGCAGCTCCGGACAGGGGGCGCCGTGGACTGAAGCTTTCTTT
abundance: -; j_gene: TRBJ2-5; v_gene: TRBV5-1; d_gene: -; CDR3aa: CASSSLRQDNWETQYF; CDR3nt: TGCGCCAGCAGCTCCCTCCGACAGGATAATTGGGAGACCCAGTACTTC
abundance: -; j_gene: TRBJ2-3; v_gene: TRBV7-6; d_gene: TRBD2; CDR3aa: CASNPLAGGYTDTQYF; CDR3nt: TGTGCCAGCAACCCCCTGGCGGGGGGTTACACAGATACGCAGTATTTT
abundance: -; j_gene: TRBJ2-1; v_gene: TRBV7-2; d_gene: -; CDR3aa: CASSSGTVNEQFF; CDR3nt: TGTGCCAGCAGCTCCGGGACTGTCAATGAGCAGTTCTTC
abundance: -; j_gene: TRBJ2-7; v_gene: TRBV28; d_gene: -; CDR3aa: CASTLDREVHEQYF; CDR3nt: TGTGCCAGCACCCTTGACAGGGAGGTCCACGAGCAGTACTTC
abundance: -; j_gene: TRBJ1-5; v_gene: TRBV30; d_gene: -; CDR3aa: CAWSTGYNQPQHF; CDR3nt: TGTGCCTGGAGTACGGGGTACAATCAGCCCCAGCATTTT
abundance: -; j_gene: TRBJ1-1; v_gene: TRBV18; d_gene: -; CDR3aa: CASSSSSGDVEAFF; CDR3nt: TGTGCCAGCTCATCCTCCTCGGGGGATGTTGAAGCTTTCTTT
abundance: -; j_gene: TRBJ2-3; v_gene: TRBV11-3; d_gene: -; CDR3aa: CASSPRQSSTDTQYF; CDR3nt: TGTGCCAGCAGCCCCCGACAATCTAGCACAGATACGCAGTATTTT
abundance: -; j_gene: TRBJ2-1; v_gene: TRBV11-3; d_gene: TRBD2; CDR3aa: CASSLALGGLAGDEQFF; CDR3nt: TGTGCCAGCAGCCTCGCCCTTGGGGGACTAGCGGGAGATGAGCAGTTCTTC
abundance: -; j_gene: TRBJ2-2; v_gene: TRBV5-4; d_gene: -; CDR3aa: CASSLELESGELFF; CDR3nt: TGTGCCAGCAGCTTAGAACTAGAGTCCGGGGAGCTGTTTTTT
abundance: -; j_gene: TRBJ1-3; v_gene: TRBV5-1; d_gene: TRBD1; CDR3aa: CASSPERGPSSGNTIYF; CDR3nt: TGCGCCAGCAGCCCCGAAAGGGGGCCGAGCTCTGGAAACACCATATATTTT
abundance: once; j_gene: TRBJ1-6; v_gene: TRBV2; d_gene: -; CDR3aa: CASSDPTGSMDSPLHF; CDR3nt: TGTGCCAGCAGTGACCCCACAGGGAGCATGGATTCACCCCTCCACTTT
abundance: -; j_gene: TRBJ1-1; v_gene: TRBV2; d_gene: TRBD1; CDR3aa: CASSPGTGAYTEAFF; CDR3nt: TGTGCCAGCAGTCCTGGGACAGGGGCCTACACTGAAGCTTTCTTT
abundance: -; j_gene: TRBJ2-5; v_gene: TRBV30; d_gene: TRBD1; CDR3aa: CAWSIPRDRVGQETQYF; CDR3nt: TGTGCCTGGAGTATCCCCCGGGACAGGGTAGGTCAAGAGACCCAGTACTTC
abundance: -; j_gene: TRBJ2-7; v_gene: TRBV5-1; d_gene: -; CDR3aa: CASSSAYEQYF; CDR3nt: TGCGCCAGCAGCTCCGCCTACGAGCAGTACTTC
abundance: -; j_gene: TRBJ2-2; v_gene: TRBV5-4; d_gene: TRBD2; CDR3aa: CASSRLAGGSNTGELFF; CDR3nt: TGTGCCAGCAGCCGACTAGCGGGGGGCTCGAACACCGGGGAGCTGTTTTTT
abundance: -; j_gene: TRBJ2-5; v_gene: TRBV5-1; d_gene: TRBD1; CDR3aa: CASSPVGQGGGSTQYF; CDR3nt: TGCGCCAGCAGCCCCGTAGGACAGGGTGGGGGAAGCACCCAGTACTTC
abundance: -; j_gene: TRBJ1-1; v_gene: TRBV5-1; d_gene: TRBD1; CDR3aa: CASTPTGGLNTEAFF; CDR3nt: TGCGCCAGCACCCCCACAGGGGGCCTGAACACTGAAGCTTTCTTT
abundance: -; j_gene: TRBJ2-1; v_gene: TRBV28; d_gene: TRBD1; CDR3aa: CASSTGGAGNEQFF; CDR3nt: TGTGCCAGCAGCACAGGGGGCGCAGGTAATGAGCAGTTCTTC
abundance: -; j_gene: TRBJ2-1; v_gene: TRBV5-4; d_gene: TRBD2; CDR3aa: CASSKRSTSGSPDEQFF; CDR3nt: TGTGCCAGCAGCAAGCGATCGACTAGCGGGAGTCCCGATGAGCAGTTCTTC
abundance: -; j_gene: TRBJ1-4; v_gene: TRBV18; d_gene: -; CDR3aa: CASRLTYGNEKLFF; CDR3nt: TGTGCCAGTCGTCTCACGTACGGGAATGAAAAACTGTTTTTT
abundance: -; j_gene: TRBJ2-3; v_gene: TRBV28; d_gene: TRBD1; CDR3aa: CASSSTGTGPDTQYF; CDR3nt: TGTGCCAGCAGTTCCACGGGGACAGGGCCAGATACGCAGTATTTT
abundance: -; j_gene: TRBJ2-5; v_gene: TRBV7-7; d_gene: TRBD1; CDR3aa: CASSLTGGRETQYF; CDR3nt: TGTGCCAGCAGCTTGACAGGGGGCCGGGAGACCCAGTACTTC
abundance: -; j_gene: TRBJ2-7; v_gene: TRBV7-8; d_gene: TRBD2; CDR3aa: CASSPTRLAGGLTVARYEQYF; CDR3nt: TGTGCCAGCAGCCCGACCCGATTAGCGGGGGGCCTAACAGTAGCTCGGTACGAGCAGTACTTC
abundance: -; j_gene: TRBJ2-1; v_gene: TRBV14; d_gene: -; CDR3aa: CASSLTGTVYNEQFF; CDR3nt: TGTGCCAGCAGCCTAACCGGGACTGTCTACAATGAGCAGTTCTTC
abundance: -; j_gene: TRBJ2-2; v_gene: TRBV6-1; d_gene: -; CDR3aa: CALRGQNTGELFF; CDR3nt: TGTGCCCTACGGGGACAGAACACCGGGGAGCTGTTTTTT
abundance: -; j_gene: TRBJ2-7; v_gene: TRBV7-9; d_gene: -; CDR3aa: CASVDSSSYEQYF; CDR3nt: TGTGCCAGCGTAGACAGTAGCTCCTACGAGCAGTACTTC
abundance: -; j_gene: TRBJ2-7; v_gene: TRBV13; d_gene: TRBD1; CDR3aa: CASSQTGSYEQYF; CDR3nt: TGTGCCAGCAGCCAGACAGGGTCCTACGAGCAGTACTTC
abundance: -; j_gene: TRBJ2-2; v_gene: TRBV25-1; d_gene: TRBD2; CDR3aa: CASSQSSGRAGELFF; CDR3nt: TGTGCCAGCTCCCAGTCTAGCGGGAGGGCCGGGGAGCTGTTTTTT
abundance: -; j_gene: TRBJ1-5; v_gene: TRBV2; d_gene: TRBD1; CDR3aa: CASGHRGNQPQHF; CDR3nt: TGTGCCAGCGGCCACAGGGGGAATCAGCCCCAGCATTTT
abundance: -; j_gene: TRBJ2-6; v_gene: TRBV10-1; d_gene: -; CDR3aa: CATKGPGAWANVLTF; CDR3nt: TGCGCCACCAAGGGACCAGGGGCCTGGGCCAACGTCCTGACTTTC
abundance: -; j_gene: TRBJ2-3; v_gene: TRBV7-2; d_gene: TRBD2; CDR3aa: CASSLGGGYGTDTQYF; CDR3nt: TGTGCCAGCAGCTTAGGGGGGGGGTATGGCACAGATACGCAGTATTTT
abundance: -; j_gene: TRBJ2-3; v_gene: TRBV11-1; d_gene: -; CDR3aa: CATQEGALLATDTQYF; CDR3nt: TGTGCCACCCAGGAGGGAGCCCTCTTAGCCACAGATACGCAGTATTTT
abundance: -; j_gene: TRBJ1-1; v_gene: TRBV19; d_gene: TRBD1; CDR3aa: CASSEGQGTPEAFF; CDR3nt: TGTGCCAGTAGTGAGGGACAGGGAACCCCTGAAGCTTTCTTT